This TCR beta chain stems from a study of Ad26.COV2.S vaccination and SARS-CoV-2 variants (dated by TCRdb to the early 2020s). Background on the whole study: TCRbeta repertoire sequencing served as the tool for gauging how specific and how broad the SARS-CoV-2-reactive T cell receptors were following Ad26.COV2.S vaccination. The TCR-sequenced set comprised about 32 samples: around 20 Ad26.COV2.S vaccine recipients, 5 placebo recipients and 8 SARS-CoV-2 convalescent individuals. Results the study describes overall, beyond this receptor: Substantial breadth of spike-specific CD8+ and CD4+ T cell responses was reported after vaccination. According to the authors, total T cell responses may have been underestimated by the TCR breadth and depth analyses. Compared with placebo recipients, Ad26.COV2.S recipients showed higher spike-specific TCR breadth (P = 0.0014). Comparable non-spike TCR breadth was observed between vaccine and placebo recipients, consistent with only spike being contained in the vaccine.

Including cysteine and phenylalanine, the CDR3 has 9 amino acids. CDR3 DNA is the only sequence kept; it has 27 bases, read in frame from the first base. CDR1 DFQATT and CDR2 SNEGSKA are derived from the germline V gene (reference sequence). The immunoSEQ Assay was the method used to sequence TCRbeta CDR3 regions. After extraction, genomic DNA underwent amplification by bias-controlled multiplex PCR, followed by high-throughput sequencing. Per the original workflow: To quantify the absolute abundance of every unique TCRbeta CDR3 region, sequences were collapsed and filtered. T cell fraction was estimated by normalization of TCRbeta template counts to usable DNA, with usable DNA being measured through amplification of reference genes present in all nucleated cells. Repertoire TCRs were annotated as SARS-CoV-2-specific when V gene, CDR3 amino acid sequence and J gene were exactly matched to a known reactive TCR set. MIRA supplied the reference SARS-CoV-2 TCR set, which was filtered for enrichment in COVID-19-positive ImmuneCODE repertoires so that public or cross-reactive TCRs were removed. Based on the MIRA antigens, annotated TCRs were further analysed at the level of specific ORF or position within ORF. Breadth was defined as annotated unique rearrangements over total unique productive rearrangements; depth was the summed frequency of those rearrangements. Two-sided Wilcoxon rank-sum tests were applied when comparing TCR breadth between groups. TCRdb took over this immuneACCESS table, retaining in-frame rearrangements with V and J assigned. Such tables are incomplete; in checked studies, under half of the missing clones stem from an unresolved V gene, and the remainder is unexplained. That table supplies the V and J calls and clone size; D and trimming were determined from the DNA. The table for this sample lists around 350,000 clones; 92% of them were counted only once. About 3.9% of the sample is held by the ten biggest clonotypes.

The time point label on this specimen signifies: individuals recovered from natural SARS-CoV-2 infection. A word on this clone: This clone's antigen is unknown. Nothing much larger sits one base from this clone, and base qualities are not available.

The material sequenced was peripheral blood, taken after recovery from COVID-19. The receptor was derived from a human donor who had recovered from COVID-19. The chain joins TRBV20-1 to TRBJ1-6, with the D gene call left open. The sequence in DNA is TGCAGAGACTATTCACCCCTCCACTTT. The encoded protein is CRDYSPLHF.